The 15 T cell receptor beta chains listed next were all sequenced from one sample in a study of CXCR3-negative and CXCR3-positive naive CD8 T cells. UMI-labeled TRB cDNA libraries were prepared by 5' RACE. Using the 5' RACE reads, TCRdb records one entry per CDR3 protein without DNA. This sample's table reports about 130,000 distinct CDR3 sequences. Sequenced input: naive CXCR3- CD8+ T cells from blood. Indicated subset: CD45RO-CCR7+CD27+CD95- naive CD8+ T cells lacking CXCR3 (TNR3-). These receptors came from a human donor in good health. Some clones in this sample may be carry-over from other donors' samples.

This chain links TRBV12-3 or TRBV12-4 with TRBJ2-2. The CDR3 sequence is 14 residues long. CDR3 sequence: CASSYMGGPGELFF.

The chain recombines TRBV7-9 with TRBJ2-7; no DNA is available, so the TRBD1 call from TCRdb remains unchecked. CDR3 length equals 16 residues. Germline CDR1 and CDR2: SEHNR and FQNEAQ (reference sequence). CDR3 loop: CASSLVWRDNTYEQYF.

The chain combines TRBV2 with TRBJ1-4; TCRdb lists TRBD1, though no DNA is available to test this call. CDR1 SNHLY and CDR2 FYNNEI come from the germline V gene. This CDR3 is 13 amino acids long. The CDR3 here is CASQDRGLEKLFF.

This chain uses TRBV5-1 with TRBJ1-1; TCRdb picks TRBD1, but there is no DNA to check that call. Germline-derived CDR1 and CDR2 are SGHRS and YFSETQ. CDR3 length: 14 amino acids. The chain's CDR3 is CASSRNPGVAEAFF.

The V call is TRBV20-1, the J call TRBJ2-3; absent DNA, TCRdb's TRBD2 call cannot be checked. Looked up from germline, CDR1 is DFQATT and CDR2 is SNEGSKA (reference sequence). This CDR3 has 18 amino acids. The CDR3 spells CSARGLAGGTSSTDTQYF.

The V gene is TRBV4-1, the J gene TRBJ2-5. Germline CDR1 and CDR2: MGHRA and YSYEKL. The CDR3 covers 14 residues. This CDR3 reads CASSQRVNQETQYF.

The chain couples TRBV5-1 to TRBJ1-6; lacking DNA, the TRBD1 call made by TCRdb goes unchecked. In germline, CDR1 is SGHRS, CDR2 YFSETQ. CDR3 length: 15 residues. The CDR3 loop reads CASSLGQGINSPLHF. The whole variable domain, remainder taken from reference TRBV5-1 and TRBJ1-6, is KAGVTQTPRYLIKTRGQQVTLSCSPISGHRSVSWYQQTPGQGLQFLFEYFSETQRNKGNFPGRFSGRQFSNSRSEMNVSTLELGDSALYLCASSLGQGINSPLHFGNGTRLTVT.

The chain carries TRBV5-1 and TRBJ2-7. The germline V gene has CDR1 SGHRS and CDR2 YFSETQ. The CDR3 has 12 residues. The CDR3 sequence is CASSFEGTEQYF.

The V and J genes are TRBV11-3 and TRBJ2-7; TCRdb indicates TRBD1, and absent DNA this call remains unverified. The CDR3 totals 14 residues. Germline V gene sequence: CDR1 SGHNT, CDR2 YENEEA. The CDR3 protein is CASRPRDRAYEQYF.

The chain has TRBV6-2 or TRBV6-3 and TRBJ2-7; as DNA is missing, the TRBD1 call by TCRdb cannot be tested. This CDR3 spans 12 amino acids. Germline V gives CDR1 MNHEY, CDR2 SVGEGT. CDR3 region: CASSIYRDEQYF.

The chain couples TRBV7-6 to TRBJ2-3; the TCRdb call, TRBD2, lacks DNA for checking. Per germline, CDR1 SGHVS and CDR2 FNYEAQ. The CDR3 is made up of 14 amino acids. CDR3 residues: CASRKGVGLDTQYF.

The chain is built from TRBV7-3 and TRBJ1-5; no DNA is available, so the TRBD1 call from TCRdb remains unchecked. This CDR3 has 14 residues. Germline loops: CDR1 SGHTA, CDR2 FQGTGA. This chain's CDR3 is CASSLKQGNQPQHF.

This rearrangement joins TRBV29-1 to TRBJ2-7; the D call of TRBD1 rests on TCRdb alone, since no DNA is present to check it. The CDR3 extends over 14 amino acids. Germline V gene sequence: CDR1 SQVTM, CDR2 ANQGSEA. CDR3 sequence: CSVEDPHRGGEQYF.

The chain's CDR3 is CSARDPDKMEQFF. This rearrangement joins TRBV20-1 to TRBJ2-1. Germline V gene sequence: CDR1 DFQATT, CDR2 SNEGSKA (reference sequence). The CDR3 has 13 amino acids.

The CDR3 spells CAISEGGEKEAGELFF. The chain joins TRBV10-3 to TRBJ2-2; checking the TCRdb D call of TRBD1 is not possible without DNA. CDR1 and CDR2 (germline): ENHRY, SYGVKD. The CDR3 sequence is 16 residues long.